These T cell receptor beta chains were read from a single sample in a study of regulatory T cells in long-lasting Graves disease. TCRdb processed the multiplex PCR reads anew with MiXCR; each CDR3 protein has one entry. In the table there are about 370,000 distinct CDR3 sequences, roughly 15% of which are singletons. Sequencing used peripheral blood mononuclear cells (PBMCs), obtained at new diagnosis, from a patient treated with antithyroid drugs. Receptors were obtained from a female donor with Graves disease. The CDR3 runs from the conserved cysteine through the conserved F or W. D genes are given only for firm matches. Some rows mark clone size as missing; the rest say once, few, many or name a class of expanded clone.

size	D	V	J	CDR3	DNA
many	.	TRBV30	TRBJ2-4	CAWSEGVGGNIQYF	TGTGCCTGGAGTGAGGGGGTTGGAGGAAACATTCAGTACTTC
few	.	TRBV2	TRBJ1-4	CASRTAGETNEKLFF	TGTGCCAGCAGGACCGCAGGGGAAACTAATGAAAAACTGTTTTTT
few	.	TRBV2	TRBJ1-2	CASSDLRSRTWGYTF	TGTGCCAGCAGTGACCTAAGGTCGAGGACTTGGGGCTACACCTTC
many	.	TRBV4-1	TRBJ1-1	CASSQDGVGSLTEAFF	TGCGCCAGCAGCCAAGATGGGGTCGGGAGTCTCACTGAAGCTTTCTTT
many	.	TRBV7-2	TRBJ1-1	CASSSQVNTEAFF	TGTGCCAGCAGTTCACAGGTGAACACTGAAGCTTTCTTT
many	.	TRBV6-2/TRBV6-3	TRBJ2-6	CASRDISGANVLTF	TGTGCCAGCAGAGACATCTCTGGGGCCAACGTCCTGACTTTC
many	.	TRBV28	TRBJ1-5	CASSPTGSYSNQPQHF	TGTGCCAGCAGTCCCACAGGGTCCTATAGCAATCAGCCCCAGCATTTT
many	TRBD1	TRBV11-2	TRBJ2-7	CASGIGQGWEQYF	TGTGCCAGCGGGATCGGACAGGGCTGGGAGCAGTACTTC
many	.	TRBV7-2	TRBJ2-3	CASRSSKGTDTQYF	TGTGCCAGCAGATCCTCTAAGGGCACAGATACGCAGTATTTT
.	.	TRBV4-1	TRBJ2-5	CASSPDGLFQETQYF	TGCGCCAGCAGCCCAGATGGACTTTTCCAAGAGACCCAGTACTTC
.	TRBD1	TRBV2	TRBJ2-3	CASSPQGAGWPTDTQYF	TGTGCCAGCAGCCCCCAGGGGGCGGGATGGCCGACAGATACGCAGTATTTT
.	TRBD2	TRBV10-1	TRBJ2-1	CAFQGGASGKETAYNEQFF	TGCGCCTTCCAAGGGGGGGCTAGCGGGAAGGAAACAGCATACAATGAGCAGTTCTTC
.	TRBD2	TRBV4-3	TRBJ2-7	CASSQESLAGGPSYEQYF	TGCGCCAGCAGCCAAGAATCACTAGCGGGAGGCCCCTCCTACGAGCAGTACTTC
many	TRBD2	TRBV27	TRBJ2-3	CASSRPGLAGIKNTQYF	TGTGCCAGCAGTCGACCGGGACTAGCGGGAATCAAGAATACGCAGTATTTT
few	.	TRBV6-2/TRBV6-3	TRBJ2-2	CASSYSWSRAGELFF	TGTGCCAGCAGTTACTCCTGGTCTCGGGCCGGGGAGCTGTTTTTT
many	TRBD1	TRBV7-2	TRBJ2-3	CASSLRSQGAIDTQYF	TGTGCCAGCAGCTTAAGAAGTCAGGGGGCGATAGATACGCAGTATTTT
many	.	TRBV7-9	TRBJ1-1	CASSLIMAFF	TGTGCCAGCAGCCTCATAATGGCTTTCTTT
.	.	TRBV6-1	TRBJ2-5	CASSRSEAETQYF	TGTGCCAGCAGTCGGTCAGAGGCGGAGACCCAGTACTTC
many	TRBD2	TRBV29-1	TRBJ2-3	CSVVPGLGTDTQYF	TGCAGCGTGGTACCGGGACTAGGTACCGATACGCAGTATTTT
many	.	TRBV13	TRBJ1-1	CASSFRAGKRAFF	TGTGCCAGCAGCTTCCGGGCCGGCAAGAGGGCTTTCTTT
.	TRBD1	TRBV20-1	TRBJ1-1	CSARDHWTGGSEAFF	TGCAGTGCTAGAGATCATTGGACAGGGGGCTCTGAAGCTTTCTTT
many	TRBD2	TRBV2	TRBJ2-2	CASELAGANTGELFF	TGTGCCAGTGAGCTAGCGGGGGCGAACACCGGGGAGCTGTTTTTT